The 5 T cell receptor beta chains below all came from one sample that was sequenced in a study of early T cells in non-severe SARS-CoV-2 infection. MiXCR, applied by TCRdb to the 5' RACE reads, yields one record per CDR3 protein. The sample has about 23,000 distinct CDR3 sequences, 5% seen once. Sample: whole blood. The receptors derive from an adult who was a healthcare worker with PCR-confirmed SARS-CoV-2 infection or an uninfected control (not recorded which).

This chain links TRBV11-2 with TRBJ2-7, with no clear D. The CDR3 has 13 amino acids. The V gene's germline CDR1 is SGHAT and CDR2 FQNNGV. Trimming removed 2 bases from V and 4 bases from J, with 9 bases in between. The CDR3 nucleotides are TGTGCCAGCAGCTTAAGGGTGGGGTACGAGCAGTACTTC. Its translation is CASSLRVGYEQYF.

The V and J genes are TRBV7-2 and TRBJ1-2, with 8 bases that match TRBD1. Germline V gene lookup returns CDR1 SGHTA and CDR2 FQGNSA. The junction had 10 bases not matched to a gene; V was cut back by 6 bases and J by 4 bases. The CDR3 loop spans 15 amino acids. For the CDR3, the DNA is TGTGCCAGCAGTCAAGGACAGGGTGAAGGCTATGGCTACACCTTC. Amino acid sequence: CASSQGQGEGYGYTF.

Ten or more counts support this clonotype. The genes are TRBV10-3 and TRBJ2-2; 8 bases map to TRBD1. CDR3 length: 14 residues. Germline values: CDR1 ENHRY, CDR2 SYGVKD. After removal of 3 bases from V and 8 bases from J, the junction contained 5 bases not matched to a gene. This chain's CDR3 is CAISDRDRSGELFF. The CDR3 DNA sequence: TGTGCCATCAGTGACCGGGACAGGAGTGGGGAGCTGTTTTTT.

The rearrangement uses TRBV25-1 and TRBJ2-3; D remains unclear. The ends were cut back, 0 bases at V and 1 base at J, with 2 bases in the middle. CDR1 and CDR2 (germline): MGHDK, SYGVNS. The CDR3 runs to 13 residues. The CDR3 DNA sequence: TGTGCCAGCAGTGAATACCGCACAGATACGCAGTATTTT. It codes for CASSEYRTDTQYF.

The sample holds many counts of this clonotype. The V call is TRBV7-9, the J call TRBJ2-7, with D hard to call. The CDR3 runs to 13 residues. From germline, CDR1 is SEHNR and CDR2 FQNEAQ (reference sequence). The germline V and J ends were trimmed by 1 base and 1 base, with 5 bases remaining between them. CDR3 in amino acids: CASSLEVSYEQYF. CDR3 nucleotide sequence: TGTGCCAGCAGCTTAGAAGTTTCCTACGAGCAGTACTTC. Full variable domain (outside the CDR3, taken from reference TRBV7-9 and TRBJ2-7): DTGVSQNPRHKITKRGQNVTFRCDPISEHNRLYWYRQTLGQGPEFLTYFQNEAQLEKSRLLSDRFSAERPKGSFSTLEIQRTEQGDSAMYLCASSLEVSYEQYFGPGTRLTVT.